This paragraph covers one T cell receptor (beta chain) sequence. It lacks a known antigen. Base qualities are not recorded, but no much larger clone differs from it by a single base. This entry comes from a study of Ad26.COV2.S vaccination and SARS-CoV-2 variants (dated by TCRdb to 2020 to 2022). The study in broad terms: Vaccine-arm donors came from COV1001, a multicentre, randomized, double-blind, placebo-controlled phase I-IIa trial of Ad26.COV2.S in healthy adults. TCRbeta repertoire sequencing served as the tool for gauging how specific and how broad the SARS-CoV-2-reactive T cell receptors were following Ad26.COV2.S vaccination. A total of approximately 30 samples were included in the TCR-sequenced set, comprising approximately 20 Ad26.COV2.S vaccine recipients, 5 placebo recipients and 8 SARS-CoV-2 convalescent individuals. Trial participants were randomized into five groups of five, in which low-dose or high-dose Ad26.COV2.S was given once or twice, or placebo was given on both occasions. Blinding of investigators to trial group allocation was maintained during experiments and outcome assessment. Ad26.COV2.S was administered intramuscularly at 5 x 10^10 or 1 x 10^11 viral particles, either as a single shot or as two shots given 56 days apart. General findings and caveats noted by the study authors: Comparable non-spike TCR breadth was observed between vaccine and placebo recipients, consistent with only spike being contained in the vaccine. Spike-specific TCR breadth was higher in Ad26.COV2.S recipients than in placebo recipients (P = 0.0014). The study was not powered to compare responses between vaccine doses or regimens. The authors noted that total T cell responses may have been underestimated by the TCR breadth and depth analyses. Substantial breadth of spike-specific CD8+ and CD4+ T cell responses was reported after vaccination.

Trimming removed 2 bases from V and 6 bases from J; the gene matches leave 2 bases unexplained. The CDR3 has 13 amino acids, counting the end cysteine and phenylalanine. CDR3 DNA only is kept here, 39 bases in frame from base 1. The germline V gene specifies SGDLS as CDR1 and YYNGEE as CDR2. TCRbeta CDR3 regions were sequenced with the immunoSEQ Assay. After extraction, genomic DNA underwent amplification by bias-controlled multiplex PCR, followed by high-throughput sequencing. On the authors' methods: Collapsing and filtering of sequences were performed to quantify the absolute abundance of each unique TCRbeta CDR3 region. T cell fraction was estimated by normalization of TCRbeta template counts to usable DNA, with usable DNA being measured through amplification of reference genes present in all nucleated cells. Repertoire TCRs were annotated as SARS-CoV-2-specific when V gene, CDR3 amino acid sequence and J gene were exactly matched to a known reactive TCR set. MIRA supplied the reference SARS-CoV-2 TCR set, which was filtered for enrichment in COVID-19-positive ImmuneCODE repertoires so that public or cross-reactive TCRs were removed. Based on the MIRA antigens, annotated TCRs were further analysed at the level of specific ORF or position within ORF. Depth was the summed frequency of annotated unique rearrangements, while breadth was defined as annotated unique rearrangements over total unique productive rearrangements. Group comparisons of TCR breadth used two-sided Wilcoxon rank-sum tests. What TCRdb holds here is the immuneACCESS table cut down to in-frame rearrangements. Part of the clones is not present; checked against another copy, under half of the missing clones reflect an unresolved V gene, and the others are unexplained. V and J calls plus clone size are reproduced from that table; the DNA served to infer D and trimming. The sample table contains around 370,000 clones; only one count was recorded for more than 75% of them. The ten largest clones represent about 3.3% of the sample.

What the treatment or condition label conveys for this sample: some 20 received Ad26.COV2.S at low or high dose, single or two shots; 5 received placebo; per-sample allocation not given. Repertoires of vaccine and placebo recipients were sequenced from samples taken on day 63 after the first injection. In Cohort 1b, some 25 adults aged 18-55 years were enrolled at a single site in Boston, USA, between 29 July and 7 August 2020. As a vaccine, Ad26.COV2.S was a replication-incompetent adenovirus type 26 vector that expressed a prefusion-stabilized SARS-CoV-2 spike protein derived from the original Wuhan strain.

The sample was peripheral blood, taken in a trial of Ad26.COV2.S vaccine versus placebo. The chain was built from TRBV9 and TRBJ2-1, with TRBD1 identical over 7 junction bases. This receptor was identified in a person aged 18 to 65 who received the Ad26.COV2.S COVID-19 vaccine or a placebo. The sequenced DNA: TGTGCCAGCAGCGTGGGACAGTTCAATGAGCAGTTCTTC. It is translated as CASSVGQFNEQFF. Full variable domain (CDR3 extended with the reference TRBV9 and TRBJ2-1 proteins): DSGVTQTPKHLITATGQRVTLRCSPRSGDLSVYWYQQSLDQGLQFLIQYYNGEERAKGNILERFSAQQFPDLHSELNLSSLELGDSALYFCASSVGQFNEQFFGPGTRLTVL.